This TCR beta chain was profiled in a study of beta chain features in type 1 diabetes. The authors reverse transcribed all of the isolated RNA, so sequencing captured expressed TCRB transcripts. Mean read depth for naive, central memory and regulatory T cell samples was some 3.8 million reads. Sequencing was performed with immunoSEQ multiplex PCR; in TCRdb, only in-frame clones are kept and a portion is missing. The sample holds 970,000 or so clones, 17% seen once. A heparinised blood draw that averaged around 100 mL was obtained once from each donor. This clone was observed a few times. The receptor was derived from a woman under 30 in good health. The sample consisted of naive CD4+ T cells from blood.

The CDR3 here is CASGRGTRLTEAFF. The CDR3 region has the DNA TGTGCCAGTGGGCGGGGGACGCGGTTAACTGAAGCTTTCTTT. The chain has TRBV19 and TRBJ1-1, with TRBD1 as a possible D gene (5 bases). Germline loops: CDR1 LNHDA, CDR2 SQIVND (reference sequence). V lost 8 bases and J 5 bases, leaving 18 bases between the germline ends. This CDR3 contains 14 residues.